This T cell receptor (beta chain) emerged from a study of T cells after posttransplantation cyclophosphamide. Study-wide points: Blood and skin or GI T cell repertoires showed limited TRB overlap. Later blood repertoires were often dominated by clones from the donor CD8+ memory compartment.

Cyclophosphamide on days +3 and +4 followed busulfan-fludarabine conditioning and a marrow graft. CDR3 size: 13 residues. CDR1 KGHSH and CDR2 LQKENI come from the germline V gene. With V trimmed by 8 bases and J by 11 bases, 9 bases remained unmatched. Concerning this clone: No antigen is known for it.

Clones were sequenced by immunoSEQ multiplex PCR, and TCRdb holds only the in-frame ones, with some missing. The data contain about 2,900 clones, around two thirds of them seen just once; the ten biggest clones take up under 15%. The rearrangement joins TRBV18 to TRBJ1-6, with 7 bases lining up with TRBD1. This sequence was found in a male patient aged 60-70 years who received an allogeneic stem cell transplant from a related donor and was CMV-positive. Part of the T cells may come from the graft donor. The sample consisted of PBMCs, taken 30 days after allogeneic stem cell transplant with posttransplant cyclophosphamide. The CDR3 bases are TGTGCCAGCGGGACAGCGGAAACTGCACCCCTCCACTTT. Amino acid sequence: CASGTAETAPLHF.